Presented here are 11 T cell receptor beta chains from one specimen sequenced in a study of T cell responses to AZD1222 COVID-19 vaccine. Generated by immunoSEQ multiplex PCR, the TCRdb table keeps only in-frame clones and is missing some. The repertoire holds 170,000 or so clones, with around 87% as singletons. This material consisted of peripheral blood, taken on day 0 of AZD1222 vaccination. Receptor source: an adult in good health.

The chain combines TRBV4-1 with TRBJ1-4, with TRBD1 matching over 9 bases. This CDR3 has 17 amino acids. Germline loops: CDR1 MGHRA, CDR2 YSYEKL. Unmatched junction bases numbered 6, after V lost 0 bases and J lost 4 bases. This CDR3 reads CASSQDEGTGRNEKLFF. DNA of the CDR3: TGCGCCAGCAGCCAAGATGAAGGGACAGGGCGTAATGAAAAACTGTTTTTT.

The V and J genes are TRBV30 and TRBJ2-7; D remains ambiguous. Trimming removed 5 bases from V and 2 bases from J, with 10 bases in between. This CDR3 comprises 12 residues. In germline, CDR1 is GTSNPN, CDR2 SVGIG (reference sequence). The CDR3 DNA sequence: TGTGCCTGGGGAACTTTACCCTACGAGCAGTACTTC. This codes for CAWGTLPYEQYF.

This clone has just one count. The V and J genes are TRBV7-2 and TRBJ2-3; D possibly uses TRBD1 or TRBD2 (5 bases each). V dropped 3 bases and J dropped 6 bases, with 19 bases sitting between them. The V gene's germline CDR1 is SGHTA and CDR2 FQGNSA. The CDR3 loop spans 16 amino acids. CDR3 nucleotide sequence: TGTGCCAGCAGCTTCGTGGGGGAAGGGCCCGGTGATACGCAGTATTTT. Its translation is CASSFVGEGPGDTQYF.

CDR3 in DNA: TGCGCCAGCAGCTGGGCGGGACAGCACACAGATACGCAGTATTTT. It is translated as CASSWAGQHTDTQYF. This chain uses TRBV5-1 with TRBJ2-3, with D maybe TRBD1 (7 bases). Trimming pared 3 bases from V and 2 bases from J, leaving 13 bases between. CDR3 length: 15 residues. Germline V lookup: CDR1 SGHRS, CDR2 YFSETQ.

This chain uses TRBV24-1 with TRBJ1-2; a possible D gene is TRBD1 (6 bases). CDR1 and CDR2 from the germline V gene are KGHDR and SFDVKD. CDR3 length equals 12 residues. The germline V and J ends were trimmed by 12 bases and 3 bases, with 13 bases remaining between them. The CDR3 sequence is CAASGADYGYTF. The CDR3 DNA sequence: TGTGCCGCCTCAGGGGCGGACTATGGCTACACCTTC.

This clone occurred once. Other DNA sequences in the sample encode the same CDR3. The V gene is TRBV18, the J gene TRBJ2-5; TRBD2 is a possible D gene (6 bases). There are 14 residues in the CDR3. With 2 bases removed from V and 5 bases from J, the gap between germline ends came to 12 bases. Germline CDR1 KGHSH, CDR2 LQKENI. The CDR3 coding sequence is TGTGCCAGCTCACCAGGGCAGGGAGGTGAGACCCAGTACTTC. Translating gives CASSPGQGGETQYF. The whole variable domain, filled in from reference TRBV18 and TRBJ2-5, reads NAGVMQNPRHLVRRRGQEARLRCSPMKGHSHVYWYRQLPEEGLKFMVYLQKENIIDESGMPKERFSAEFPKEGPSILRIQQVVRGDSAAYFCASSPGQGGETQYFGPGTRLLVL.

The table lists this clone with a few counts. V and J are TRBV9 and TRBJ1-1; 9 bases are a match to TRBD1. Germline V lookup: CDR1 SGDLS, CDR2 YYNGEE. Unmatched junction bases numbered 11, after V lost 6 bases and J lost 5 bases. The CDR3 is 15 amino acids. CDR3 loop: CASTRGGQGGTEAFF. In DNA, the CDR3 is TGTGCCAGCACCCGGGGGGGACAGGGCGGGACTGAAGCTTTCTTT.

The genes are TRBV6-5 and TRBJ2-3; D may be TRBD2 (6 bases). Germline CDR1 MNHEY, CDR2 SVGAGI. The CDR3 has 16 residues. Trimming shortened V by 0 bases and J by 6 bases, and 16 bases separated the two germline ends. The CDR3 loop is CASSYSGTARHDTQYF. CDR3 sequence (DNA): TGTGCCAGCAGTTACTCCGGGACTGCCCGCCACGATACGCAGTATTTT.

This clone was observed a single time. The CDR3 bases are TGTGCCAGCAGCCAATCGGGTTACAATCTCTATGGCTACACCTTC. It encodes CASSQSGYNLYGYTF. V gene TRBV16 combines with J gene TRBJ1-2; unclear D gene. V lost 0 bases to trimming and J lost 4 bases, with 12 bases between them. The CDR3 runs 15 residues. CDR1 and CDR2 from the germline V gene are KGHSY and FQNENV.

The chain links TRBV30 to TRBJ2-3; no reliable D call. V shed 3 bases and J shed 2 bases, with 12 bases lying between them. CDR1 is GTSNPN and CDR2 is SVGIG in the germline V gene (reference sequence). The CDR3 is 14 residues long. The CDR3 bases are TGTGCCTGGAGGGAGAGGACCCCCACAGATACGCAGTATTTT. Amino acids: CAWRERTPTDTQYF.

V usage is TRBV3-1 (or the pseudogene TRBV3-2) and J usage is TRBJ2-2; 7 bases map to TRBD2. This CDR3 comprises 17 residues. Germline loops: CDR1 LGHDT, CDR2 YNNKEL (reference sequence). Germline trimming cut 4 bases from V and 5 bases from J; bases unmatched to any gene: 13. CDR3 coding DNA: TGTGCCAGCAGCCTGCGCGGGAGTGAACGTTATACCGGGGAGCTGTTTTTT. It specifies CASSLRGSERYTGELFF.